This entry lists 27 T cell receptor beta chains sequenced from one sample in a study of regulatory T cells in long-lasting Graves disease. Building of the TCR beta libraries involved iRepertoire HTBI primers and Arm-PCR of CDR3 regions. TCRdb called the multiplex PCR reads again in MiXCR, with one record for every CDR3 protein. The table includes a few hundred thousand distinct CDR3 sequences, around 20% detected once. The time point here: persistent/refractory GD, antithyroid drugs over 5 years with positive TRAb. PBMCs were the source of the RNA used for TCR sequencing. The input for sequencing was peripheral blood mononuclear cells (PBMCs), taken when the disease was refractory, from a patient treated with antithyroid drugs. Receptors were obtained from a female donor with Graves disease.

This clonotype was seen a few times. This chain joins TRBV6-1 and TRBJ1-4, with a possible D match to TRBD1 (5 bases). V was clipped by 1 base and J by 3 bases, with 15 bases between them. Germline CDR1 and CDR2: MNHNS and SASEGT. The CDR3 totals 17 residues. CDR3 sequence (DNA): TGTGCCAGCAGTGAAGTGTGGGACCCGGGGGCTAATGAAAAACTGTTTTTT. Protein: CASSEVWDPGANEKLFF.

This clonotype came up many times. The chain uses TRBV2 and TRBJ2-7; TRBD1 agrees at 7 bases. V lost 3 bases to trimming and J lost 13 bases; unmatched junction nucleotides: 12. This CDR3 contains 13 residues. Germline assignment: CDR1 SNHLY and CDR2 FYNNEI. The CDR3 protein is CASSEGNRGPPYF. CDR3 in DNA: TGTGCCAGCAGTGAGGGGAACAGGGGCCCCCCATACTTC.

This clonotype came up a few times. This chain joins TRBV18 and TRBJ1-5; D gene uncertain. CDR1 is KGHSH, CDR2 LQKENI, per germline. V was cut by 6 bases and J by 0 bases, with 18 bases left in between. This CDR3 is 17 amino acids long. CDR3 loop: CASSANGGVYSNQPQHF. Written as DNA, the CDR3 is TGTGCCAGCTCGGCAAACGGTGGGGTTTATAGCAATCAGCCCCAGCATTTT.

J is TRBJ2-1 and V is TRBV9; D is uncertain. Germline-derived CDR1 and CDR2 are SGDLS and YYNGEE. The CDR3 covers 12 residues. The V and J ends lost 0 bases and 11 bases respectively, with 9 bases between them. Written as DNA, the CDR3 is TGTGCCAGCAGCGTAGTGCCGAACCAGCAGTTCTTC. It translates to CASSVVPNQQFF.

This clonotype was counted between two and nine times. V and J are TRBV20-1 and TRBJ2-7, with 10 nucleotides matching TRBD2. This CDR3 has 16 amino acids. The germline gives CDR1 DFQATT, CDR2 SNEGSKA (reference sequence). Losses at the gene ends were 0 bases for V and 0 bases for J; bases not matched to a gene: 5. The CDR3 is CSARDFLAGASYEQYF. The CDR3 coding sequence is TGCAGTGCTAGAGATTTCCTAGCGGGAGCCTCCTACGAGCAGTACTTC.

There are many counts of this clonotype. The rearrangement uses TRBV11-3 and TRBJ1-1; tentatively, D is TRBD1 (5 bases). The CDR3 contains 13 residues. CDR1 is SGHNT and CDR2 is YENEEA in the germline V gene. V was shortened by 2 bases and J by 5 bases, with 9 bases between the two germline ends. The CDR3 coding sequence is TGTGCCAGCAGCTTAATGGCAGGGACTGAAGCTTTCTTT. This encodes CASSLMAGTEAFF.

The chain combines TRBV5-6 with TRBJ2-5, with 11 bases identical to TRBD2. Germline CDR1 reads SGHDT; CDR2 reads YYEEEE. The CDR3 has 18 amino acids. V shed 2 bases, J shed 5 bases, and the junction held 14 bases outside the gene matches. CDR3 coding DNA: TGTGCCAGCAGCTTTTCCGGCACTAGCGGGAGTGGGTCGGAGACCCAGTACTTC. This gives the protein CASSFSGTSGSGSETQYF. Full variable domain (missing parts from reference TRBV5-6 and TRBJ2-5): DAGVTQSPTHLIKTRGQQVTLRCSPKSGHDTVSWYQQALGQGPQFIFQYYEEEERQRGNFPDRFSGHQFPNYSSELNVNALLLGDSALYLCASSFSGTSGSGSETQYFGPGTRLLVL.

This clonotype has a count of ten or more. The chain combines TRBV7-9 with TRBJ2-5, with D perhaps matching TRBD1 (5 bases). CDR1 SEHNR and CDR2 FQNEAQ come from the germline V gene (reference sequence). There are 16 residues in the CDR3. Trimming took off 5 bases at V and 5 bases at J, with 21 bases between the two ends. The CDR3, as DNA: TGTGCCAGCAGCATCTTGGCCGCAACAGGTAGCGAGACCCAGTACTTC. This codes for CASSILAATGSETQYF.

This clonotype has ten or more counts. The chain has TRBV20-1 and TRBJ1-2, with D tentatively TRBD1 (6 bases). Germline V gives CDR1 DFQATT, CDR2 SNEGSKA (reference sequence). This CDR3 is 15 amino acids long. V lost 6 bases and J 0 bases, leaving 17 bases between the germline ends. DNA for the CDR3: TGCAGTGCCATCAGGGGTCCCGCTACTAACTATGGCTACACCTTC. Protein: CSAIRGPATNYGYTF.

Ten or more counts support this clonotype. The V call is TRBV15, the J call TRBJ2-7; D could derive from TRBD1 or TRBD2 (5 bases each). Germline loops: CDR1 LNHNV, CDR2 YYDKDF (reference sequence). V gave up 5 bases and J gave up 4 bases, with 12 bases separating them. This CDR3 comprises 13 residues. The CDR3: CATSGGLGYEQYF. In nucleotides, the CDR3 is TGTGCCACCAGCGGGGGATTGGGATACGAGCAGTACTTC.

This clonotype has only one observation. The V call is TRBV5-1, the J call TRBJ2-3, with D possibly TRBD1 on 6 matching bases. The V end lost 4 bases, the J end lost 0 bases, and 12 bases lay between the germline ends. Germline CDR1 is SGHRS and CDR2 is YFSETQ. The CDR3 runs 15 residues. CDR3: CASSGGHASTDTQYF. In DNA, the CDR3 is TGCGCCAGCAGCGGGGGACACGCTAGCACAGATACGCAGTATTTT.

The V and J genes are TRBV14 and TRBJ2-7, with unresolved D. V lost 4 bases and J 7 bases, leaving 17 bases between the germline ends. CDR3 length equals 14 residues. CDR1 SGHDN and CDR2 FVKESK come from the germline V gene. DNA of the CDR3: TGTGCCAGCAGCCCAAACCCTCTTGGCCTGGAGCAGTACTTC. It translates to CASSPNPLGLEQYF.

For this clonotype: A read error is possible here, since a much larger clone lies one base away. This rearrangement joins TRBV11-2 to TRBJ2-7; D perhaps matches TRBD2 (6 bases). The CDR3 is 15 residues long. Germline V gene lookup returns CDR1 SGHAT and CDR2 FQNNGV. The CDR3 DNA reads TGTGCCACCAGCCTTACTAGCCTCGCCTCCTACGAGCAGTACTTC. Translation: CATSLTSLASYEQYF.

This clonotype has just a few counts. The chain employs TRBV28 and TRBJ2-4; 9 positions agree with TRBD1. Per the germline V gene, CDR1 is MDHEN and CDR2 is SYDVKM. The J segment lost 6 bases and the V segment lost 5 bases, leaving 8 bases of the junction unmatched. The CDR3 has 15 residues. CDR3 in amino acids: CASSEPGQGSNIQYF. The CDR3 DNA reads TGTGCCAGCAGTGAACCGGGACAGGGATCAAACATTCAGTACTTC.

This clonotype was recorded at least ten times. The genes are TRBV15 and TRBJ1-2, with a weak D call TRBD1 (6 bases). The ends were cut back, 1 base at V and 5 bases at J, with 23 bases in the middle. Germline loops: CDR1 LNHNV, CDR2 YYDKDF (reference sequence). The CDR3 length is 18 residues. The CDR3 sequence is CATSRVLMGDMEDYGYTF. The CDR3 DNA follows: TGTGCCACCAGCAGAGTACTAATGGGGGACATGGAAGATTATGGCTACACCTTC. The full variable domain, with the rest looked up from reference TRBV15 and TRBJ1-2, is DAMVIQNPRYQVTQFGKPVTLSCSQTLNHNVMYWYQQKSSQAPKLLFHYYDKDFNNEADTPDNFQSRRPNTSFCFLDIRSPGLGDTAMYLCATSRVLMGDMEDYGYTFGSGTRLTVV.

V is TRBV29-1 and J is TRBJ2-7; no clear D. This CDR3 region has 12 residues. The ends were cut back, 6 bases at V and 3 bases at J, with 12 bases in the middle. Germline V gene lookup returns CDR1 SQVTM and CDR2 ANQGSEA. CDR3 coding DNA: TGCAGCGTCGGTAACGGAGACTACGAGCAGTACTTC. It encodes CSVGNGDYEQYF.

The chain couples TRBV3-1 to TRBJ2-1; TRBD2 aligns across 10 bases. The CDR3 runs to 17 residues. Trimming took 0 bases from V and 4 from J; bases not matched to a gene: 6. Germline CDR1 reads LGHDT; CDR2 reads YNNKEL (reference sequence). The CDR3 region has the DNA TGTGCCAGCAGCCAAGAATTAGCGGGAGGATCTTACAATGAGCAGTTCTTC. This translates into CASSQELAGGSYNEQFF.

Many counts were recorded for this clonotype. The chain carries TRBV28 and TRBJ1-2, with 8 bases aligning to TRBD1. Unmatched junction bases numbered 4, after V lost 2 bases and J lost 5 bases. CDR1 and CDR2 (germline): MDHEN, SYDVKM. The CDR3 extends over 14 amino acids. The CDR3: CASSLIQGGYGYTF. Here the CDR3 DNA reads TGTGCCAGCAGTTTAATACAGGGGGGATATGGCTACACCTTC.

This clonotype has just a few counts. V usage is TRBV27 and J usage is TRBJ2-2, with TRBD1 matching 12 bases. CDR1 and CDR2 from the germline V gene are MNHEY and SMNVEV (reference sequence). V was pared by 6 bases and J by 4 bases, with 12 bases of the junction left unmatched. This CDR3 has 18 residues. CDR3 loop: CASSLGTGGGYATGELFF. CDR3 in DNA: TGTGCCAGCAGCCTCGGGACAGGGGGCGGCTACGCCACCGGGGAGCTGTTTTTT.

This clonotype has only a few counts. This chain uses TRBV6-1 with TRBJ2-7, with a possible D match to TRBD2 (6 bases). Germline CDR1 MNHNS, CDR2 SASEGT. The CDR3 runs to 11 residues. V lost 6 bases and J 9 bases, leaving 12 bases between the germline ends. The CDR3 here is CASSEGGVQYF. DNA of the CDR3: TGTGCCAGCAGCGAGGGCGGGGTGCAGTACTTC.

This clonotype was picked up many times. This chain uses TRBV2 with TRBJ2-7, with 10 bases fitting TRBD2. This CDR3 contains 15 residues. Germline V gene lookup returns CDR1 SNHLY and CDR2 FYNNEI. The V and J ends lost 6 bases and 2 bases, in that order; junction bases with no gene match: 7. The CDR3 nucleotides are TGTGCCAGCAGAGTAGCGGGAGGAGGAACCTACGAGCAGTACTTC. Translating gives CASRVAGGGTYEQYF. Full variable domain (outside the CDR3, taken from reference TRBV2 and TRBJ2-7): EPEVTQTPSHQVTQMGQEVILRCVPISNHLYFYWYRQILGQKVEFLVSFYNNEISEKSEIFDDQFSVERPDGSNFTLKIRSTKLEDSAMYFCASRVAGGGTYEQYFGPGTRLTVT.

This clonotype was detected ten times or more. The chain uses TRBV28 and TRBJ2-7; the match to TRBD1 covers 7 bases. The V gene's germline CDR1 is MDHEN and CDR2 SYDVKM. CDR3 size: 14 residues. The ends lost 6 bases at V and 3 bases at J; junction bases unmatched: 8. CDR3: CASSQTGLGYEQYF. The CDR3 bases are TGTGCCAGCAGCCAGACAGGGTTGGGCTACGAGCAGTACTTC.

To note about this clonotype: Given a much more abundant clone one base away, this may be a read error. The CDR3: CSAGQSEQHF. The CDR3 DNA follows: TGCAGCGCCGGACAGTCCGAGCAGCACTTC. This chain connects TRBV29-1 to TRBJ2-7; D might be TRBD1 (6 bases). The CDR3 runs to 10 residues. In germline, CDR1 is SQVTM, CDR2 ANQGSEA.

There are a few counts of this clonotype. The chain couples TRBV20-1 to TRBJ1-1, with a possible D match to TRBD1 (6 bases). Deletions cut 5 bases from V and 6 bases from J, with 13 bases between. Germline V gene sequence: CDR1 DFQATT, CDR2 SNEGSKA (reference sequence). The CDR3 is 12 residues long. The CDR3 DNA reads TGCAGTGCTGTTACAGGGAGCGCTGAAGCTTTCTTT. Encoded protein: CSAVTGSAEAFF.

This clonotype was recorded at least ten times. This chain connects TRBV6-2 or TRBV6-3 to TRBJ2-5, with D tentatively TRBD1 (6 bases). Deletions cut 4 bases from V and 2 bases from J, with 11 bases between. This CDR3 is built from 14 residues. The germline gives CDR1 MNHEY, CDR2 SVGEGT. The CDR3 sequence: CASSFGTFQETQYF. DNA for the CDR3: TGTGCCAGCAGTTTCGGGACATTTCAAGAGACCCAGTACTTC.

The genes are TRBV5-6 and TRBJ2-4; D remains ambiguous. The CDR3 runs 11 residues. Germline V gene data show CDR1 as SGHDT and CDR2 as YYEEEE. Trimming removed 0 bases at V and 9 bases at J, with 4 bases between. The CDR3 loop reads CASSLAGIQYF. The CDR3 bases are TGTGCCAGCAGCTTGGCTGGCATTCAGTACTTC. The whole variable domain, filled in from reference TRBV5-6 and TRBJ2-4, reads DAGVTQSPTHLIKTRGQQVTLRCSPKSGHDTVSWYQQALGQGPQFIFQYYEEEERQRGNFPDRFSGHQFPNYSSELNVNALLLGDSALYLCASSLAGIQYFGAGTRLSVL.

This clonotype was picked up a small number of times. The chain is built from TRBV10-2 and TRBJ1-4; perhaps TRBD1 as D (6 bases). V was clipped by 7 bases and J by 8 bases, with 20 bases between them. Germline loops: CDR1 WSHSY, CDR2 SAAADI. This CDR3 region has 15 residues. CDR3 nucleotides: TGCGCCAGCAAAGGGAAGGGGGGGTCGGACGAAAAACTGTTTTTT. This gives the protein CASKGKGGSDEKLFF.